This TCR beta chain stems from a study of Ad26.COV2.S vaccination and SARS-CoV-2 variants. Study context: Intramuscular Ad26.COV2.S at 5x10^10 or 1x10^11 viral particles.

Treatment meaning: around 19 received Ad26.COV2.S at low or high dose, single or two shots; several received placebo; per-sample allocation not given. Repertoires come from day 63 after the first vaccine or placebo injection. An Ad26 vector was used to express Wuhan-strain SARS-CoV-2 spike as the vaccine. Clones were sequenced by immunoSEQ multiplex PCR, and TCRdb holds only the in-frame ones, with some missing. The table lists approximately 450,000 clones, 80% to 95% of them singletons. A note on this clone: Its antigen is still unknown.

The CDR3 covers 15 residues. The V and J ends lost 0 bases and 6 bases, in that order; junction bases with no gene match: 4. Germline V gives CDR1 GTSNPN, CDR2 SVGIG (reference sequence). Study outcomes and limitations: Breadth measured for non-spike TCRs was similar across vaccine and placebo recipients. Vaccinees displayed broader spike-specific TCR repertoires than placebo recipients.

This clonotype was obtained from a person between 18 and 65 years old who received the Ad26.COV2.S COVID-19 vaccine or a placebo. V and J are TRBV30 and TRBJ2-2; 10 bases map to TRBD1. The source was peripheral blood, collected in a trial of Ad26.COV2.S vaccine versus placebo. This chain's CDR3 is CAWSVWTGGAGELFF. The CDR3 bases are TGTGCCTGGAGTGTGTGGACAGGGGGGGCCGGGGAGCTGTTTTTT.